This paragraph reports one T cell receptor (beta chain). The V gene's germline CDR1 is MRHNA and CDR2 SNTAGT. With 0 bases clipped from V and 7 bases from J, the junction kept 7 bases outside the gene matches. The CDR3 consists of 16 residues. This sample was included in a study of blood T cell repertoires in COVID-19. Libraries were prepared by immunoSEQ multiplex PCR; TCRdb keeps only in-frame clonotypes and omits some of them. Of more than 110,000 clones in the sample, 82% were seen once. This TCR came from an elderly woman with acute or convalescent COVID-19. The chain couples TRBV6-4 to TRBJ2-1; TRBD2 matches 9 bases. Sequenced: peripheral blood. In DNA form, the CDR3 reads TGTGCCAGCAGTGACTCGAGCCTAGCGGGATTAAATGAGCAGTTCTTC. The encoded protein is CASSDSSLAGLNEQFF.